This T cell receptor (beta chain) was obtained from a study of vaccination and CD4 T cells after COVID-19. Looking at the study overall: The post-COVID sampling time was a median about 98 days after diagnosis, ranging from 35 to 161.

To note about this clonotype: Its matching antigen is unknown.

The Oncomine TCR Beta short-read assay sequenced DNA from cultured CD4+ T cells. Via MiXCR, TCRdb re-called the PCR reads, giving one row per CDR3 protein. The data contain about 13,000 distinct CDR3 sequences, 35% to 50% of them seen just once; the ten biggest clones take up approximately 13%. Documented treatment: roughly 10-day PBMC culture with coronavirus spike peptide pools or control peptides (ViraFEST assay). Germline V gene sequence: CDR1 MGHDK, CDR2 SYGVNS. V was cut by 5 bases and J by 2 bases, with 12 bases left in between. This CDR3 comprises 14 residues. The sample was CD4+ T cells from blood, cultured in vitro. The gene calls are TRBV25-1 and TRBJ1-2; D might be TRBD1 (5 bases). The sequence was obtained from a human donor who had recovered from COVID-19. The CDR3 nucleotides read TGTGCCAGCAGTCACCAGGGCGCGAACTATGGCTACACCTTC. Translating gives CASSHQGANYGYTF.